This entry lists 25 T cell receptor beta chains sequenced from one sample in a study of control samples from healthy donors and cancer patients (dated by TCRdb to the early 2020s). Preparation of the library involved the immunoSEQ multiplex PCR assay. In its TCRdb copy, this immuneACCESS table keeps in-frame sequences only and misses some clones. Where compared with another copy, unresolved V genes explain less than half of these, and the others have no known cause. This sample has 150,000 to 200,000 clones in its table, and approximately 94% of those were observed once. The ten largest clones add up to roughly 15% of the sample. Source material: PBMCs. These receptors were obtained from a man in his fifties or sixties with colorectal cancer.

The chain recombines TRBV12-3 or TRBV12-4 with TRBJ1-1; D is undetermined. CDR3 length equals 13 residues. V dropped 3 bases and J dropped 1 base, with 6 bases sitting between them. Here the CDR3 reads CASSFSPNTEAFF. As DNA, the CDR3 is TGTGCCAGCAGTTTTAGCCCGAACACTGAAGCTTTCTTT.

The chain combines TRBV7-2 with TRBJ1-2; D call uncertain. Germline CDR1 reads SGHTA; CDR2 reads FQGNSA. The CDR3 spans 13 residues. V was clipped by 3 bases and J by 7 bases, with 12 bases between them. CDR3 DNA sequence: TGTGCCAGCAGCTTTATCGAGGGTTCTGGCTACACCTTC. Translation gives CASSFIEGSGYTF.

The table lists this clone with a few counts. The chain carries TRBV6-2 or TRBV6-3 and TRBJ2-5; 8 nucleotides line up with TRBD2. With V trimmed by 4 bases and J by 5 bases, 6 bases remained unmatched. CDR3 length equals 14 residues. Germline V gene data show CDR1 as MNHEY and CDR2 as SVGEGT. The CDR3 is CASSSPTSVETQYF. Here the CDR3 DNA reads TGTGCCAGCAGTTCTCCGACTAGCGTGGAGACCCAGTACTTC.

V gene TRBV11-2 combines with J gene TRBJ2-1; tentatively, D is TRBD2 (6 bases). Trimming took off 6 bases at V and 2 bases at J, with 14 bases between the two ends. This CDR3 is built from 15 residues. Germline CDR1 reads SGHAT; CDR2 reads FQNNGV. For the CDR3, the DNA is TGTGCCAGCAGGCCAGCGGGCACTCCCTACAATGAGCAGTTCTTC. This codes for CASRPAGTPYNEQFF.

This chain uses TRBV5-4 with TRBJ2-4; tentatively, D is TRBD1 (5 bases). The V end was cut by 1 base, the J end by 0 bases, with 8 bases between. The CDR3 extends over 15 amino acids. Germline CDR1 and CDR2: SGHNT and YYREEE (reference sequence). The CDR3 protein is CASSLKGLAKNIQYF. The CDR3 DNA reads as TGTGCCAGCAGCTTGAAGGGGTTAGCCAAAAACATTCAGTACTTC.

The gene calls are TRBV9 and TRBJ1-1, with D possibly being TRBD1 (5 bases). The germline gives CDR1 SGDLS, CDR2 YYNGEE. The CDR3 extends over 14 amino acids. Trimming removed 2 bases from V and 6 bases from J, with 14 bases in between. The CDR3 here is CASSVYGSGSEAFF. CDR3 bases: TGTGCCAGCAGCGTTTATGGTTCAGGGTCTGAAGCTTTCTTT. Using reference TRBV9 and TRBJ1-1 for the parts outside the CDR3, the full variable domain is DSGVTQTPKHLITATGQRVTLRCSPRSGDLSVYWYQQSLDQGLQFLIQYYNGEERAKGNILERFSAQQFPDLHSELNLSSLELGDSALYFCASSVYGSGSEAFFGQGTRLTVV.

The genes are TRBV5-6 and TRBJ2-7, with TRBD1 matching over 7 bases. V was clipped by 4 bases and J by 3 bases; unmatched bases: 4. The CDR3 is 13 residues long. In germline, CDR1 is SGHDT, CDR2 YYEEEE. The CDR3 region has the DNA TGTGCCAGCAGCCTCGGACAGGACTACGAGCAGTACTTC. Translation: CASSLGQDYEQYF.

The V gene is TRBV27, the J gene TRBJ1-4; D may be TRBD1 (6 bases). Germline values: CDR1 MNHEY, CDR2 SMNVEV (reference sequence). The ends were cut back, 1 base at V and 13 bases at J, with 16 bases in the middle. The CDR3 runs 14 residues. The CDR3 sequence is CASSLFPRDNLLFF. Here the CDR3 DNA reads TGTGCCAGCAGTTTATTTCCCAGGGACAATTTACTGTTTTTT. The whole variable domain, filled in from reference TRBV27 and TRBJ1-4, reads EAQVTQNPRYLITVTGKKLTVTCSQNMNHEYMSWYRQDPGLGLRQIYYSMNVEVTDKGDVPEGYKVSRKEKRNFPLILESPSPNQTSLYFCASSLFPRDNLLFFGSGTQLSVL.

V is TRBV10-3 and J is TRBJ1-2, with 7 bases matching TRBD1. The CDR3 has 15 residues. Per germline, CDR1 ENHRY and CDR2 SYGVKD. The V segment lost 2 bases and the J segment 1 base; nucleotides outside the gene matches: 4. The CDR3 region is CAISELRDSNYGYTF. The CDR3 DNA follows: TGTGCCATCAGTGAGCTAAGGGACAGTAACTATGGCTACACCTTC.

In DNA form, the CDR3 reads TGTGCCATCAGTGAGAACAGGGATAACTATGGCTACACCTTC. Protein sequence: CAISENRDNYGYTF. This rearrangement joins TRBV10-3 to TRBJ1-2, with D possibly matching TRBD1 (6 bases). V gave up 2 bases and J gave up 1 base, with 8 bases separating them. Germline V gene sequence: CDR1 ENHRY, CDR2 SYGVKD. This CDR3 region has 14 residues.

The genes are TRBV4-3 and TRBJ2-7; tentative D call: TRBD2 (6 bases). Germline loops: CDR1 LGHNA, CDR2 YSLEER. Trimming removed 0 bases at V and 3 bases at J, with 15 bases between. The CDR3 totals 16 residues. CDR3 sequence reads: CASSQEWQGGFYEQYF. In nucleotides, the CDR3 is TGCGCCAGCAGCCAAGAATGGCAGGGAGGTTTCTACGAGCAGTACTTC.

The chain combines TRBV7-2 with TRBJ2-3; D is unresolved. Between the trimmed V and J ends, which lost 1 base and 0 bases, there was a span of 11 bases. The germline V gene encodes CDR1 SGHTA and CDR2 FQGNSA. There are 16 residues in the CDR3. The CDR3 region is CASSLVAGISTDTQYF. The CDR3 bases are TGTGCCAGCAGCTTAGTCGCAGGAATTAGCACAGATACGCAGTATTTT.

This clone has only one observation. The rearrangement links TRBV4-2 to TRBJ2-3; possible D gene TRBD2, 5 bases. The V gene lost 4 bases and the J gene lost 4 bases, with 15 bases spanning the gap. The CDR3 runs 15 residues. CDR1 and CDR2 (germline): LGHNA, YNFKEQ. Here the CDR3 reads CASSPREGNPDTQYF. Written as DNA, the CDR3 is TGTGCCAGCAGCCCCCGCGAGGGTAATCCAGATACGCAGTATTTT.

In DNA form, the CDR3 reads TGTGCCAGCAGTCAGGGTTTATACGAGCAGTACTTC. It specifies CASSQGLYEQYF. This sequence joins TRBV28 and TRBJ2-7, with D possibly being TRBD1 (5 bases). Germline V gene lookup returns CDR1 MDHEN and CDR2 SYDVKM. This CDR3 contains 12 residues. With 5 bases removed from V and 4 bases from J, the gap between germline ends came to 9 bases.

This clone was seen only once. This chain connects TRBV9 to TRBJ2-1, with 10 nucleotides matching TRBD2. The germline CDR1 and CDR2 sequences are SGDLS and YYNGEE. The length of the CDR3 is 15 residues. V was clipped by 0 bases and J by 6 bases; unmatched bases: 3. The CDR3 spells CASSVGPSGGNEQFF. The DNA for the CDR3 is TGTGCCAGCAGCGTAGGCCCTAGCGGGGGCAATGAGCAGTTCTTC.

This chain uses TRBV10-3 with TRBJ1-2; 7 positions agree with TRBD1. The CDR3 extends over 14 amino acids. V dropped 5 bases and J dropped 5; count of bases not matched to a gene: 8. Germline V gives CDR1 ENHRY, CDR2 SYGVKD. This chain's CDR3 is CAISYDRASYGYTF. CDR3 coding DNA: TGTGCCATCAGTTACGACAGGGCGTCATATGGCTACACCTTC.

V and J are TRBV4-1 and TRBJ2-3; TRBD2 agrees at 12 bases. CDR1 MGHRA and CDR2 YSYEKL come from the germline V gene. The CDR3 extends over 19 amino acids. With 0 bases clipped from V and 0 bases from J, the junction kept 7 bases outside the gene matches. The CDR3 region has the DNA TGCGCCAGCAGCCAAGATGGGGGGACTAGCGGGCTAAGCACAGATACGCAGTATTTT. Amino acid sequence: CASSQDGGTSGLSTDTQYF.

CDR3 loop: CASGLPGTSGGIETQYF. DNA of the CDR3: TGTGCTAGTGGTTTGCCCGGGACTAGCGGGGGAATAGAGACCCAGTACTTC. V and J are TRBV12-5 and TRBJ2-5; 14 bases are a match to TRBD2. The CDR3 has 17 amino acids. The V gene's germline CDR1 is LGHNT and CDR2 FRNRAP. V lost 2 bases and J lost 4; bases outside the gene matches: 6.

J is TRBJ2-7 and V is TRBV4-1; D is tentatively TRBD1 or TRBD2 (5 bases each). The CDR3 has 16 amino acids. The V end was cut by 4 bases, the J end by 1 base, with 17 bases between. CDR1 and CDR2 (germline): MGHRA, YSYEKL. The CDR3 DNA reads as TGCGCCAGCAGCCCGAGGGTGGGGCACAGATCCTACGAGCAGTACTTC. Residues: CASSPRVGHRSYEQYF.

The CDR3 region has the DNA TGTGCCAGCAGGGGTATCAGGGGGCCTGGGGCCAACGTCCTGACTTTC. Encoded protein: CASRGIRGPGANVLTF. The chain has TRBV2 and TRBJ2-6, with 8 positions matching TRBD1. The V segment lost 6 bases and the J segment 2 bases; nucleotides outside the gene matches: 6. Per the germline V gene, CDR1 is SNHLY and CDR2 is FYNNEI. The CDR3 is made up of 16 amino acids.

This clone was seen once. The V gene is TRBV19, the J gene TRBJ2-7; D remains unclear. CDR3 length: 14 residues. V lost 4 bases, J lost 0 bases, and 10 bases lay in between. Germline loops: CDR1 LNHDA, CDR2 SQIVND (reference sequence). This chain's CDR3 is CASSNPRSSYEQYF. The CDR3 DNA is TGTGCCAGTAGTAACCCGAGGAGCTCCTACGAGCAGTACTTC.

The chain carries TRBV5-1 and TRBJ1-1; D uncertain. Germline V gives CDR1 SGHRS, CDR2 YFSETQ. There are 13 residues in the CDR3. V was shortened by 5 bases and J by 3 bases, with 11 bases between the two germline ends. The DNA for the CDR3 is TGCGCCAGCAGACCAACAGATTACACTGAAGCTTTCTTT. This codes for CASRPTDYTEAFF.

The V call is TRBV5-4, the J call TRBJ2-5; D may be TRBD1 (6 bases). The ends were cut back, 4 bases at V and 5 bases at J, with 15 bases in the middle. Germline loops: CDR1 SGHNT, CDR2 YYREEE (reference sequence). This CDR3 region has 14 residues. The CDR3 reads CASSGQGFGETQYF. The CDR3 DNA is TGTGCCAGCAGCGGGCAGGGGTTCGGCGAGACCCAGTACTTC. Looking up the rest from reference TRBV5-4 and TRBJ2-5 gives the full variable domain: ETGVTQSPTHLIKTRGQQVTLRCSSQSGHNTVSWYQQALGQGPQFIFQYYREEENGRGNFPPRFSGLQFPNYSSELNVNALELDDSALYLCASSGQGFGETQYFGPGTRLLVL.

The chain links TRBV4-1 to TRBJ2-1; 10 bases map to TRBD2. Per the germline V gene, CDR1 is MGHRA and CDR2 is YSYEKL. Germline trimming cut 1 base from V and 8 bases from J; bases unmatched to any gene: 8. The CDR3 length is 16 residues. The CDR3 is CASSQGSGGAHDEQFF. CDR3 coding DNA: TGCGCCAGCAGCCAAGGAAGCGGGGGGGCCCATGATGAGCAGTTCTTC.

This rearrangement joins TRBV30 to TRBJ1-1, with D tentatively TRBD1 (5 bases). Looked up from germline, CDR1 is GTSNPN and CDR2 is SVGIG (reference sequence). V shed 0 bases and J shed 0 bases, with 11 bases lying between them. There are 15 residues in the CDR3. The CDR3 is CAWSVLGAVNTEAFF. CDR3 nucleotide sequence: TGTGCCTGGAGTGTACTAGGGGCAGTGAACACTGAAGCTTTCTTT.